The next 21 T cell receptor beta chains were all read from a single sample in a study of cytomegalovirus exposure and HLA in healthy donors. PCR involved 60 Vbeta and 13 Jbeta primers. Generated by immunoSEQ multiplex PCR, the TCRdb table keeps only in-frame clones and is missing some. The specimen's table records 95,000 to 150,000 clones. Sequenced: PBMCs. These receptor sequences come from a man younger than 35 in good health and CMV-seronegative.

Regarding this clone: Germline is not matched at one junction end, which may reflect a read error. The rearrangement uses TRBV7-7 and TRBJ2-5, with 7 bases that match TRBD1. This CDR3 comprises 17 residues. CDR1 SSHAT and CDR2 FNYEAQ come from the germline V gene (reference sequence). The DNA for the CDR3 is TGTGCTAGCAGCCTCTACGTCCGGGACAGCCCGGGATGGGCCCAGTACTTC. Translation gives CASSLYVRDSPGWAQYF.

This chain uses TRBV6-5 with TRBJ1-1; tentatively, D is TRBD1 (5 bases). Germline V gene sequence: CDR1 MNHEY, CDR2 SVGAGI. There are 14 residues in the CDR3. Trimming took 4 bases from V and 4 from J, leaving 13 bases between them. The CDR3 loop is CASSSIRGITEAFF. The CDR3 region has the DNA TGTGCCAGCAGTTCCATTCGGGGGATCACTGAAGCTTTCTTT.

The chain carries TRBV5-6 and TRBJ1-5; the D is unclear. The CDR3 has 14 amino acids. Trimming cost V 4 bases and J 0 bases, with 8 bases left between them. Germline V gene sequence: CDR1 SGHDT, CDR2 YYEEEE. CDR3: CASSPLNSNQPQHF. In DNA, the CDR3 is TGTGCCAGCAGCCCTCTTAATAGCAATCAGCCCCAGCATTTT.

The chain is built from TRBV5-6 and TRBJ2-3, with 7 bases aligning to TRBD2. From germline, CDR1 is SGHDT and CDR2 YYEEEE. The CDR3 runs 16 residues. V shed 2 bases, J shed 1 base, and the junction held 7 bases outside the gene matches. In DNA, the CDR3 is TGTGCCAGCAGCTTTCTGACAGCGGGGCGCACAGATACGCAGTATTTT. Its protein is CASSFLTAGRTDTQYF. Supplemented by reference TRBV5-6 and TRBJ2-3, the full variable domain reads DAGVTQSPTHLIKTRGQQVTLRCSPKSGHDTVSWYQQALGQGPQFIFQYYEEEERQRGNFPDRFSGHQFPNYSSELNVNALLLGDSALYLCASSFLTAGRTDTQYFGPGTRLTVL.

V is TRBV7-9 and J is TRBJ2-1; 8 positions agree with TRBD2. V shed 5 bases, J shed 7 bases, and the junction held 4 bases outside the gene matches. CDR1 and CDR2 from the germline V gene are SEHNR and FQNEAQ (reference sequence). CDR3 length equals 13 residues. The CDR3 nucleotides read TGTGCCAGCAGCAGGGCGGGAGGAAATGAGCAGTTCTTC. It yields the protein CASSRAGGNEQFF.

The chain links TRBV4-1 to TRBJ1-4, with D possibly TRBD1 on 6 matching bases. Trimming took off 2 bases at V and 8 bases at J, with 15 bases between the two ends. The CDR3 loop spans 15 amino acids. Germline lookup yields CDR1 MGHRA and CDR2 YSYEKL. CDR3 region: CASSQPRGAKEKLFF. CDR3 nucleotides: TGCGCCAGCAGCCAACCTCGGGGGGCGAAGGAAAAACTGTTTTTT.

The gene calls are TRBV5-1 and TRBJ1-4, with a possible D match to TRBD1 (5 bases). V dropped 0 bases and J dropped 2 bases, with 8 bases sitting between them. The germline V gene has CDR1 SGHRS and CDR2 YFSETQ. CDR3 length: 15 amino acids. The CDR3 here is CASSLAGGTNEKLFF. DNA for the CDR3: TGCGCCAGCAGCTTGGCTGGGGGGACTAATGAAAAACTGTTTTTT.

The chain couples TRBV5-1 to TRBJ2-3; possibly TRBD1 for D (5 bases). The J call is uncertain, as TRBJ1-5 better fits the DNA end. Germline V lookup: CDR1 SGHRS, CDR2 YFSETQ. The length of the CDR3 is 14 residues. The chain's CDR3 is CASIDSGLTDTQHF. The CDR3 nucleotides read TGCGCCAGCATCGATTCGGGCCTGACAGATACGCAGCATTTT.

The chain carries TRBV11-2 and TRBJ2-7; 10 nucleotides line up with TRBD2. The V segment lost 2 bases and the J segment 5 bases; nucleotides outside the gene matches: 6. In germline, CDR1 is SGHAT, CDR2 FQNNGV. The CDR3 is 15 residues long. CDR3 in DNA: TGTGCCAGCAGCTTAATAGCGGGAGGTTTCGACGAGCAGTACTTC. Its translation: CASSLIAGGFDEQYF.

The rearrangement uses TRBV27 and TRBJ1-2, with D possibly being TRBD1 (5 bases). Deletions cut 0 bases from V and 8 bases from J, with 16 bases between. Germline CDR1 is MNHEY and CDR2 is SMNVEV (reference sequence). The CDR3 loop spans 15 amino acids. The CDR3 sequence is CASSLSSGGRQGYTF. For the CDR3, the DNA is TGTGCCAGCAGTTTATCATCGGGGGGACGACAGGGCTACACCTTC.

The CDR3 coding sequence is TGTGCCAGCAGCGGTTCCGGGACAGGGTCCCACACTGAAGCTTTCTTT. It is translated as CASSGSGTGSHTEAFF. V is TRBV9 and J is TRBJ1-1; 9 positions agree with TRBD1. Trimming cost V 3 bases and J 3 bases; bases outside gene matches: 9. The germline gives CDR1 SGDLS, CDR2 YYNGEE. This CDR3 comprises 16 residues.

The V and J genes are TRBV29-1 and TRBJ2-3; 7 bases line up with TRBD1. The CDR3 runs to 14 residues. The V gene end was trimmed by 6 bases and the J gene end by 2 bases; junction bases not matched to a gene: 8. CDR1 is SQVTM and CDR2 is ANQGSEA in the germline V gene. This CDR3 is CSVPGQLHTDTQYF. The CDR3 nucleotides read TGCAGCGTCCCGGGACAGCTCCACACAGATACGCAGTATTTT.

The rearrangement uses TRBV6-1 and TRBJ2-1; 10 nucleotides align to TRBD2. Losses at the gene ends were 4 bases for V and 7 bases for J; bases not matched to a gene: 7. The CDR3 loop spans 15 amino acids. In germline, CDR1 is MNHNS, CDR2 SASEGT. In nucleotides, the CDR3 is TGTGCCAGCAGTGCTACTAGCGGGAAGGGTAATGAGCAGTTCTTC. It encodes CASSATSGKGNEQFF.

The chain carries TRBV21-1 and TRBJ2-7; TRBD1 is the table's D call and was not checked against the DNA. TRBV21-1 is a recognized pseudogene. The CDR3 length is 16 residues. CDR3 sequence (DNA): TGTGCCAGCAGCACACAACAGGGGTTCGTTCCCTACGAGCAGTACTTC. This codes for CASSTQQGFVPYEQYF.

The chain couples TRBV25-1 to TRBJ2-1; 10 positions match TRBD2. This CDR3 comprises 17 residues. Per germline, CDR1 MGHDK and CDR2 SYGVNS. The ends lost 0 bases at V and 3 bases at J; junction bases unmatched: 5. CDR3 nucleotide sequence: TGTGCCAGCAGTGAATATTTGGTAGCGGGAGGCTACAATGAGCAGTTCTTC. This encodes CASSEYLVAGGYNEQFF.

This chain uses TRBV9 with TRBJ1-2, with 7 bases identical to TRBD1. V was pared by 4 bases and J by 4 bases, with 4 bases of the junction left unmatched. This CDR3 is built from 13 residues. CDR1 is SGDLS and CDR2 is YYNGEE in the germline V gene. CDR3 nucleotide sequence: TGTGCCAGCAGCACTGGGACAGTCTATGGCTACACCTTC. As protein: CASSTGTVYGYTF.

The gene calls are TRBV6-1 and TRBJ2-5, with TRBD2 as a possible D gene (7 bases). CDR1 and CDR2 from the germline V gene are MNHNS and SASEGT. The CDR3 length is 15 residues. V was cut by 3 bases and J by 5 bases, with 16 bases left in between. CDR3 bases: TGTGCCAGCAGTGAGGTGGGAGGGGGTGGGGAGACCCAGTACTTC. This codes for CASSEVGGGGETQYF.

The rearrangement links TRBV5-4 to TRBJ2-5, with TRBD1 matching over 9 bases. The DNA end favors TRBJ2-7, so the J call may be wrong. This CDR3 spans 15 amino acids. The germline gives CDR1 SGHNT, CDR2 YYREEE (reference sequence). The CDR3 spells CASSLGRTGEFEQYF. The CDR3 DNA follows: TGTGCCAGCAGCTTGGGACGGACAGGGGAATTCGAGCAGTACTTC.

The chain is built from TRBV27 and TRBJ1-2, with 7 bases aligning to TRBD1. CDR1 is MNHEY and CDR2 is SMNVEV in the germline V gene (reference sequence). The J segment lost 2 bases and the V segment lost 5 bases, leaving 8 bases of the junction unmatched. The CDR3 runs 15 residues. The CDR3, as DNA: TGTGCCAGCAGTCCGGGGGACAGACCCAACTATGGCTACACCTTC. Protein: CASSPGDRPNYGYTF.

The V call is TRBV10-3, the J call TRBJ1-5; no reliable D call. V shed 2 bases and J shed 6 bases, with 11 bases lying between them. CDR3 size: 14 residues. Germline assignment: CDR1 ENHRY and CDR2 SYGVKD. As DNA, the CDR3 is TGTGCCATCAGTGAGGGAGGAGGGATTCAGCCCCAGCATTTT. Residues: CAISEGGGIQPQHF.

As to this clone: The junction differs from germline at one of its ends, possibly a read error. This chain uses TRBV7-7 with TRBJ2-7; D possibly corresponds to TRBD1 (6 bases). This CDR3 region has 18 residues. Looked up from germline, CDR1 is SSHAT and CDR2 is FNYEAQ (reference sequence). The CDR3 sequence: CASSLVGGKGSHSYEQYF. In nucleotides, the CDR3 is TGTGCTAGCAGCTTAGTAGGGGGTAAGGGTTCCCACTCCTACGAGCAGTACTTC.